This T cell receptor (beta chain) is from a study of cytomegalovirus exposure and HLA in healthy donors (dated by TCRdb to about 2017). About the full investigation: An earlier analysis of 587 of the donors reported over 250 Gb of sequence data and 117 million unique TCR beta sequences obtained from about 179 million T cells. About 300 gigabases of sequencing data and 70 million to 100 million unique TCR sequences made up an early release that covered under 750 HLA-typed donors. Of the roughly 420 genotyped donors, 80% to 90% were placed in the genetic ancestry cluster associated with self-reported Caucasian donors. The study was designed to test whether signatures of past pathogen exposure could be identified by cataloging public T cell receptors. The study profiled the T cell repertoires of hundreds of subjects by immunosequencing and related them to cytomegalovirus serostatus. In addition to the first cohort of hundreds of subjects, a separate validation cohort of under 150 different subjects was used. To predict cytomegalovirus infection status, the study brought together high-throughput TCR immunosequencing, statistical association of individual TCRs with disease status, and machine learning. In a later analysis, previously published TCR beta repertoires from 600 to 850 donors were re-analyzed and high-resolution HLA genotyping was added so that TCR occurrence patterns could be studied. The later analysis used no new phenotypic data to find candidate immune exposures, relying instead on TCR beta sequences and their occurrence across donors. An earlier analysis of 587 of the donors used high-throughput TCR beta sequencing to judge whether each TCR beta V gene segment behaved as functional or pseudogenic. Alongside the repertoire data, information on donor age, sex, ethnicity and CMV serostatus was compiled. A later genetic analysis took genome-wide SNP genotypes for 398 of the 666 donors and used that subset as a discovery cohort. Every discovery cohort repertoire had been produced on one sequencing platform. Class I and class II HLA loci were covered by the typing at four-digit resolution. Typing coverage differed by locus: A, B, C, DRB1 and DQB1 were typed in roughly 620-640 donors, DQA1 in 522, DPA1 in 600 to 610, and DPB1 in around 490. A handful of DR-DQ haplotypes were handled as single units for association and clustering because linkage in the cohort was strong. Across under 500 genotyped donors of the cohort, an average of approximately 220,000 unique TCR beta nucleotide sequences per donor were sequenced, and roughly 17% of those sequences were non-productive.

This clone appeared a single time. It lacks a known antigen. Nothing much larger sits one base from this clone, and base qualities are not available. Paper-wide results and their limitations: Because counts were too low, approximately 18 rarely observed V segments, including chromosome 9 orphons, were excluded from the earlier analysis of a few hundred of the donors. A later analysis associated about 17,000 TCR beta sequences with specific HLA alleles at a false discovery rate of 0.05. The only immune exposure information available for the cohort was CMV serostatus. Correlated functional status among segregating V segments might reflect linkage disequilibrium, but an unknown experimental factor could not be ruled out. In a later analysis, most CMV-associated TCR beta chains were found to appear HLA-restricted, with HLA associations seemingly driven largely by CMV exposure. The classifier was reported to diagnose cytomegalovirus status with high specificity and sensitivity in both the original cohort and the validation cohort. The cohort was sequenced for TCR beta chains only, and without alpha or paired-chain data the features that could be detected were limited. A later analysis found that HLA-associated TCR beta chains were more clonally expanded and had lower generation probabilities than equally common non-associated chains. A few of the identified cytomegalovirus-associated TCR beta chains were confirmed in vitro to be specific for cytomegalovirus antigens. In a later analysis, several top co-occurrence clusters were reported to appear linked to parvovirus B19, influenza, CMV and Epstein-Barr virus. The study gave a list of about 150 TCR beta chains associated with cytomegalovirus. While some public TCRs were present in many individuals, most TCR sequences turned up only very rarely across donors. A group of highly shared sequence variants was considered likely to be a technical artifact of the sequencing pipeline. Because the 87-base-pair reads could not distinguish some IMGT-functional V segments, including TRBV6-2 and TRBV6-3, those segments were excluded. It was suggested by the authors that the approach could potentially be generalized to other disease states and immunological phenotypes. An association between a missense DCLRE1C variant and V-gene and J-gene trimming of TCR beta chains was found in a later genetic analysis and replicated in an independent cohort. Strong co-occurrence of HLA alleles, especially DR and DQ, made assigning TCR associations to individual alleles difficult. Because some donors lacked HLA typing at each locus, the association tests relied only on the typed subset. A further reported finding was that TCR beta sequences accurately predicted the HLA-A and HLA-B alleles for most subjects in the first cohort. In a later analysis, TCR association rates were found to vary across HLA loci, with the most associated TCRs seen for DRB1 alleles and the fewest for HLA-C alleles. A later genetic analysis reported fewer N-insertions in productive TCRs among donors in an Asian-associated ancestry cluster than the 666-donor mean. In an earlier analysis of 587 of the donors, most TCR beta V segments were observed in productive rearrangements about 90% or about 30% of the time, broadly matching IMGT annotations. Sequencing depth was assumed to be roughly uniform across donors in the presence/absence analyses, though that assumption may not hold.

The cohort consisted of some 670 healthy bone marrow donors. At the time of sampling, every cohort member was nominally healthy, though immune exposures that went unrecorded were likely present. The donor tested CMV seropositive and was one of the 289 seropositive cohort members. Every donor gave a peripheral blood sample, and the peripheral blood mononuclear cells from that sample were used for TCR beta sequencing. The Qiagen DNeasy Blood Extraction Kit was used to extract genomic DNA from the blood cell samples. The library relied on the immunoSEQ multiplex PCR assay. For the multiplex PCR, a mixture combining 60 forward primers for TCR Vbeta segments and 13 reverse primers for TCR Jbeta segments was used. A multiplex PCR assay on genomic DNA amplified the CDR3 region of rearranged TCR beta genes. The amplified TCR beta libraries were sequenced on the Illumina HiSeq System as 87-base-pair reads. Regarding the original processing steps: A later analysis tallied 70 million to 100 million unique TCR beta chains across the approximately 670 repertoires, and some 10 million of those chains were shared by two or more donors. To remove PCR and sequencing errors, raw reads were error-corrected and collapsed into unique sequences using a nearest-neighbor algorithm that merged closely related sequences. CDR3 sequences were aligned to IMGT reference sequences to assign V, D and J gene segments. For a sequence to be retained, at least a six-nucleotide match to both a V gene segment and a J gene segment was required. A rearrangement was called productive if the CDR3 had no stop codons and remained in frame with V and J, and every other rearrangement was called non-productive. Following IMGT convention, CDR3 was defined as the stretch from the second conserved V-encoded cysteine up to the conserved J-encoded phenylalanine. In an earlier analysis of approximately 590 of the donors, sequences lacking an unambiguous match to a single V gene segment were excluded. An earlier analysis of several hundred of the donors called V segments functional above 56.7% productive rearrangements and segregating when the between-donor standard deviation exceeded 5%. A statistical classification framework was built to diagnose cytomegalovirus status from the catalog of TCR beta chain sequences. In a later analysis, TCR nucleotide sequences were compared against IMGT/GENE-DB human TR gene sequences so that V and J genes could be assigned. A later analysis assigned CDR3 sequences and most-parsimonious VDJ recombination scenarios with the TCRdist pipeline. In a later analysis, each TCR beta chain was defined by its CDR3 amino acid sequence together with its V-gene family, and reads lacking a unique V-gene family were excluded. To address suspected cross-contamination and a sequencing artifact, a later analysis removed 450 to 700 highly shared, low-generation-probability nucleotide sequences. In a later analysis, a clonal expansion index for each public chain was calculated from normalized within-repertoire ranks of inferred template counts. In a later analysis, generation probabilities were computed with a VDJ recombination model fitted to out-of-frame rearrangements, and the resulting probabilities were checked against IGoR. Hypergeometric tests were used in a later analysis to score TCR-TCR, TCR-HLA and TCR-CMV co-occurrence, with a repertoire-size bias correction applied to the TCR pairs. To estimate false discovery rates, a later analysis permuted the HLA or CMV assignments 20 times. A later analysis grouped co-occurring TCRs with DBSCAN, adding TCRdist sequence similarity when clustering within HLA-allele-positive subsets. Co-occurrence clustering excluded repertoires with fewer than 30,000 or more than 120,000 public chains, plus five with anomalous nucleotide sharing. Imported from immuneACCESS, the table was reduced by TCRdb to in-frame sequences with V and J called. These copies leave out some clones; in studies compared against another copy, an unresolved V gene accounts for under half, and the cause of the remainder is not known. V, J and clone size were drawn from that table, and D and trimming were deduced from the DNA. The sample table records approximately 95,000 clones; more than 70% of these occur just once. The ten top clones hold about 10% of the sample.

The CDR3 goes from the cysteine to the phenylalanine over 13 residues. Of all the DNA, just the CDR3 is kept, 39 bases in frame from base 1. The germline V gene specifies MNHEY as CDR1 and SVGAGI as CDR2. The sequence links TRBV6-5 to TRBJ2-5; no D gene can be assigned with confidence. TRBJ2-7 matches the DNA end more closely, so the J call is doubtful. The sequence came from a man aged 18-30 years in good health and CMV-seropositive. Sequencing used PBMCs. The bases read TGTGCCAGCAGCCCCAGGTCAACCTACGAGCAGTACTTC. This codes for CASSPRSTYEQYF.